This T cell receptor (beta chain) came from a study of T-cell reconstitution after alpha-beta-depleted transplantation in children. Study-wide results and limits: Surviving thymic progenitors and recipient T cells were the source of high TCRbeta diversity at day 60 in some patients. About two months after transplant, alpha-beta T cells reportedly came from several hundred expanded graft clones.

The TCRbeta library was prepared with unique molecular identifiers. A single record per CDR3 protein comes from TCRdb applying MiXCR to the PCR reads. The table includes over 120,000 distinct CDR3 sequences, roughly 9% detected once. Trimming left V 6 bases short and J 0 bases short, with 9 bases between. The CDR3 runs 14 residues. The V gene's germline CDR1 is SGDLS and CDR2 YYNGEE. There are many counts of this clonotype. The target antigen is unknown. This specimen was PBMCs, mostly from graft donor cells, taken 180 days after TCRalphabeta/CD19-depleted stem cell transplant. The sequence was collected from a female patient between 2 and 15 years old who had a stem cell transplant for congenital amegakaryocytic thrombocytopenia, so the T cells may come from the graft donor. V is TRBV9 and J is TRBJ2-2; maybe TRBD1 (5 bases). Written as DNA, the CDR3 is TGTGCCAGCACTGGGGCAGCGAACACCGGGGAGCTGTTTTTT. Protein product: CASTGAANTGELFF.